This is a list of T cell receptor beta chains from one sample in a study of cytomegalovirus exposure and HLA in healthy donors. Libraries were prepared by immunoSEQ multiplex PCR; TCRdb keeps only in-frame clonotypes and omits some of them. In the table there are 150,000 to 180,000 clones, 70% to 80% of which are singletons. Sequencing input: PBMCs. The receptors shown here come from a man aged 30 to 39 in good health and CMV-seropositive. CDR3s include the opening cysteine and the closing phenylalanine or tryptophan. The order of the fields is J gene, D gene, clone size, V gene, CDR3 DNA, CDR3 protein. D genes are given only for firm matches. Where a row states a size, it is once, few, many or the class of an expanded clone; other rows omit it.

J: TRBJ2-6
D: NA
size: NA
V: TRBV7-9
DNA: TGTTCCAGCAGCACGACGTTGGGTTTGGGCCCTGGGGCCAACGTCCTGACTTTC
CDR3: CSSSTTLGLGPGANVLTF

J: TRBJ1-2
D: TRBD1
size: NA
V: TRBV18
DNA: TGTAAATCGGGGGACAGCTACTATGGCTACACCTTC
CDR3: CKSGDSYYGYTF

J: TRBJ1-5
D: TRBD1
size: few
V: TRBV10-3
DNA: TGTGCCATCAGTAAGGACAGGGCCGATCAGCCCCAGCATTTT
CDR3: CAISKDRADQPQHF

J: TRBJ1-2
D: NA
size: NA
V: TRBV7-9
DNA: TGTGCCAGCAGCTTAGAGCTCGTCGACTATGGCTACACCTTC
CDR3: CASSLELVDYGYTF

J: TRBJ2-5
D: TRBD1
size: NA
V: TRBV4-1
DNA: TGCGCCAGCAGTGGCCAGGGGGCGTCAGAGACCCAGTACTTC
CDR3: CASSGQGASETQYF

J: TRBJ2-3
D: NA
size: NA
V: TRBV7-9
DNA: TGTGCCAGCAGCCCCCCCGGGGGGCCGGATACGCAGTATTTT
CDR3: CASSPPGGPDTQYF

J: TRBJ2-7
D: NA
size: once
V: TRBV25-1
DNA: TGTGCCAGCAGTGCCCTGGCAGGGAACATCTACGAGCAGTACTTC
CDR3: CASSALAGNIYEQYF

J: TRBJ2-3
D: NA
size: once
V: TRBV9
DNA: TGTGCCAGCAGCGTAGCCGAGAGCGCGCTAGTCACAGATACGCAGTATTTT
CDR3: CASSVAESALVTDTQYF

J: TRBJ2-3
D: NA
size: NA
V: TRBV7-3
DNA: TGTGCCAGCAGCTTAACGTACCGGGTTGGAGGCCGCACAGATACGCAGTATTTT
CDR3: CASSLTYRVGGRTDTQYF

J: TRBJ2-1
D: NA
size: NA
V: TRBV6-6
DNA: TGTGCCAGCAAGATACAGGGATGGGGGTACAATGAGCAGTTCTTC
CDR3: CASKIQGWGYNEQFF

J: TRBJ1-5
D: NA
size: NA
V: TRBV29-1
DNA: TGCAGCGTGGTTATGGCGGGTCAGCCCCAGCATTTT
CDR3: CSVVMAGQPQHF

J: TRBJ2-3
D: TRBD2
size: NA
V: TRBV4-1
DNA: TGCGCCAGCAGCCAGGGGACTACCGTTACCACAGATACGCAGTATTTT
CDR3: CASSQGTTVTTDTQYF

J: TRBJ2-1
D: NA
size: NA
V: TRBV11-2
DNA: TGTGCCAGCAGCTTAGGAGTTGCTGAGCAGTTCTTC
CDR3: CASSLGVAEQFF

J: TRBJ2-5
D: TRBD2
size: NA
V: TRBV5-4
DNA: TGTGCCAGCAGCGCGGGGACTAGCAGTCAAGAGACCCAGTACTTC
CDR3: CASSAGTSSQETQYF

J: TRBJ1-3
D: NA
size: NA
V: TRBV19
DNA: TGTGCCAGTAGTATCGCTTTTGTTGCGACCGACAGACCTGGAAACACCATATATTTT
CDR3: CASSIAFVATDRPGNTIYF

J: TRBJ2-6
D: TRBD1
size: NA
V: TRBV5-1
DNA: TGCGCCAGCAGCTGGCCGCTCGGACAGGGGTTCACCGGGGCCAACGTCCTGACTTTC
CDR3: CASSWPLGQGFTGANVLTF

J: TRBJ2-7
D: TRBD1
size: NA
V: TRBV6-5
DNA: TGTGCCAGTTGGGACAGCACGGCCTACGAGCAGTACTTC
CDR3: CASWDSTAYEQYF

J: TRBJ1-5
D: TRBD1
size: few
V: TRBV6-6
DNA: TGTGCCAGCAGTTACGGACAGGGCCCTTCCCAGCATTTT
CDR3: CASSYGQGPSQHF

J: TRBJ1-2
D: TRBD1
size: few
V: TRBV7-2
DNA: TGTGCCAGCAGCTCTCACAGGGGGCGGGATGGCTACACCTTC
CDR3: CASSSHRGRDGYTF

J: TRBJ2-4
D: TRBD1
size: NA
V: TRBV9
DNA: TGTGCCAGCAGCGTGGCAGGGGGCCCAGCCAAAAACATTCAGTACTTC
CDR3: CASSVAGGPAKNIQYF

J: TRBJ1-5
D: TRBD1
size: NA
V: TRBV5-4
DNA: TGTGCCAGCAGCTCCGAACCGGGACAGGGTATCCATCAGCCCCAGCATTTT
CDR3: CASSSEPGQGIHQPQHF

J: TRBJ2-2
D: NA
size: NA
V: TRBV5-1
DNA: TGCGCCAGCAGCTCCGCAGGGGGAGGCACCGGGGAGCTGTTTTTT
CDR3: CASSSAGGGTGELFF

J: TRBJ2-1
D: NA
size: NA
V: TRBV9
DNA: TGTGCCAGCAGCGGTAGCCCGAACTACTACAATGAGCAGTTCTTC
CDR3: CASSGSPNYYNEQFF

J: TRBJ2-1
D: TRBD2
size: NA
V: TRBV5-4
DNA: TGTGCCAGCAGCTCTAAACTAGCGGGAGGCTACAATGAGCAGTTCTTC
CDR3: CASSSKLAGGYNEQFF

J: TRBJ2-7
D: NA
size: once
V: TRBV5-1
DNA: TGCGCCAGCAGCGCGGCTAGCGTTACCTACGAGCAGTACTTC
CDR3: CASSAASVTYEQYF

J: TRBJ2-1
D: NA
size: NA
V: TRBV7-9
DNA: TGTGCCAGCAGCGCGGGATTAGCGAGCTACAATGAGCAGTTCTTC
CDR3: CASSAGLASYNEQFF

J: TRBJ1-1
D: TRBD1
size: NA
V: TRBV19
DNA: TGTGCCACATATACGGGACAGGGAGCGGGCACTGAAGCTTTCTTT
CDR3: CATYTGQGAGTEAFF

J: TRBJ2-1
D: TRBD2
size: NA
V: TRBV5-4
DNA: TGTGCCAGCAGCCGTAGCGGGGGGTCCTACAATGAGCAGTTCTTC
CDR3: CASSRSGGSYNEQFF

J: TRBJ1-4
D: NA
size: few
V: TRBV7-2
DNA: TGTGCCAGCAGCACGGACACCACCCGTGAAAAACTGTTTTTT
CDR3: CASSTDTTREKLFF

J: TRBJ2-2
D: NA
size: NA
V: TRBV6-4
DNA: TGTGCCAGCAGTCGATCCGAGGGTTCCGGGGAGCTGTTTTTT
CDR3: CASSRSEGSGELFF

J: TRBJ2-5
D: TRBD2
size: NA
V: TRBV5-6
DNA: TGTGCCAGCAGCTTAGGACTAGCGGGGACCAAGGAGACCCAGTACTTC
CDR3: CASSLGLAGTKETQYF

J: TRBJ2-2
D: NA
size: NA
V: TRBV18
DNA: TGTGCCAGCTCACCATCAATATCAGGGAAAGGGACCGGGGAGCTGTTTTTT
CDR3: CASSPSISGKGTGELFF

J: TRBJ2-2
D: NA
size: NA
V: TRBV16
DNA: TGTGCCAGCAGCCCGGAAGGGGCAGCGAACACCGGGGAGCTGTTTTTT
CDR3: CASSPEGAANTGELFF

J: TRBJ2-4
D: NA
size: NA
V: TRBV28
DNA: TGTGCCAGCAGTTTACAGGGGGCGGGGGATGTAAACATTCAGTACTTC
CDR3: CASSLQGAGDVNIQYF

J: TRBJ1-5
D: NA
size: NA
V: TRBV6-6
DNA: TGTGCCAGCAGTTACTCGAATGGGGGGGATCAGCCCCAGCATTTT
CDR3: CASSYSNGGDQPQHF

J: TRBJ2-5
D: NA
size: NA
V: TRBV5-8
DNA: TGTGCCAGCAGCTTCCAGGGTGGGCAAGAGACCCAGTACTTC
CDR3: CASSFQGGQETQYF

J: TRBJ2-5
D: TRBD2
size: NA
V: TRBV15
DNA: TGTGCCACCAGCAGAGATAGGCTTGACGGCCTAGCGGACCAAGAGACCCAGTACTTC
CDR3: CATSRDRLDGLADQETQYF

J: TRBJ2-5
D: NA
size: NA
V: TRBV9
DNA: TGTGCCAGCAGCGTAGAGGCGGGATGGCAAGAGACCCAGTACTTC
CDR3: CASSVEAGWQETQYF

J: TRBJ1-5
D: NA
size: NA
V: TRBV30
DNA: TGTGCCTGGAGTGCGGGGTCCAATCAGCCCCAGCATTTT
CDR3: CAWSAGSNQPQHF

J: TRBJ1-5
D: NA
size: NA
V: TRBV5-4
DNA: TGTGCCAGCAGCGTTGGCCCCCAGACAGATCAGCCCCAGCATTTT
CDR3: CASSVGPQTDQPQHF

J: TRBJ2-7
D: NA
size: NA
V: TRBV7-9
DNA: TGTGCCAGCAGCCCCGGGAGCTACGAGCAGTACTTC
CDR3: CASSPGSYEQYF

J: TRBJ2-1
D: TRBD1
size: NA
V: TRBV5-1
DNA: TGCGCCAGCAAAAGGGACAGGTTAAACAATGAGCAGTTCTTC
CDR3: CASKRDRLNNEQFF

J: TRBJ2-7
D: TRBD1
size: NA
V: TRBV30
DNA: TGTGCCTGGAGTGGGGGACAGCATACCTACGAGCAGTACTTC
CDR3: CAWSGGQHTYEQYF

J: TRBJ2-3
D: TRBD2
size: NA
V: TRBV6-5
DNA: TGTGCCAGCAGTTACGGGACTAGCGTAGATACGCAGTATTTT
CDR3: CASSYGTSVDTQYF

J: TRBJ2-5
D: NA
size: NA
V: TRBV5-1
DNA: TGCGCCAGCAGCCCCCAATACCGGGAAGAGACCCAGTACTTC
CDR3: CASSPQYREETQYF

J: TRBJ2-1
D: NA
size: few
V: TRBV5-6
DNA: TGTGCCAGCAGCTTCTTAATCGAGTACAATGAGCAGTTCTTC
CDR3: CASSFLIEYNEQFF

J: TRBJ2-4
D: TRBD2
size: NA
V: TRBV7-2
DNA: TGTGCCAGCAGCCCGAGACGTCGGGAGGGGATGCAAAAAAACATTCAGTACTTC
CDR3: CASSPRRREGMQKNIQYF

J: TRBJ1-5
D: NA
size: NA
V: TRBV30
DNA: TGTGCCTGGAGTCCCCCGGGCGGGTCCGGTCAGCCCCAGCATTTT
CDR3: CAWSPPGGSGQPQHF

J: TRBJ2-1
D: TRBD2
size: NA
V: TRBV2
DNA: TGTGCCACCCGGGGGGATATCTACAATGAGCAGTTCTTC
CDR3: CATRGDIYNEQFF

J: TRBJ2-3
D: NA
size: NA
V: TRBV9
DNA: TGTGCCAGCACCTCCCCGGGGGATACGCAGTATTTT
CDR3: CASTSPGDTQYF

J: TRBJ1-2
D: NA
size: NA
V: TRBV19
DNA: TGTGCCAGCCTTGAACAATATACAGATAACTATGGCTACACCTTC
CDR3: CASLEQYTDNYGYTF

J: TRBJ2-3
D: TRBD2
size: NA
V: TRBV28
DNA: TGTGCCAGCAGTTTGGGGGGGTACGGAGATACGCAGTATTTT
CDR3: CASSLGGYGDTQYF

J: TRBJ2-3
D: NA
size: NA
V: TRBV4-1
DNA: TGCGCCAGCAGCCCAACAATCAGCACAGATACGCAGTATTTT
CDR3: CASSPTISTDTQYF

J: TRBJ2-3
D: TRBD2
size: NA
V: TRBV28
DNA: TGTGCCAGCAGTTTGTCCAGAAAACTAGCGGGAGGCGATCTGGGTACGCAGTATTTT
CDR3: CASSLSRKLAGGDLGTQYF

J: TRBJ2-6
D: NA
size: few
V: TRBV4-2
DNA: TGTGCCAGTCGGGGGATTGTACGCTCTGGGGCCAACGTCCTGACTTTC
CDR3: CASRGIVRSGANVLTF